This paragraph covers one TCR beta chain sequence. The data originate from a study of blood T cell repertoires in COVID-19. Study overall: Spain, Italy and the United States supplied samples that represented acute and convalescent COVID-19.

Cohorts were assigned according to the clinical history that participants reported. This table comes from immunoSEQ multiplex PCR, and its TCRdb copy is limited to in-frame clones, with some not included. Among some 250,000 clones listed, about 89% were seen once. The TCR sequence derives from a man between 35 and 55 years old who had recovered from COVID-19. Sequencing used PBMCs or T cells enriched from blood (not recorded which).

CDR3 region: CSASRQGDTEAFF. Here the CDR3 DNA reads TGCAGTGCTAGTAGGCAGGGCGACACTGAAGCTTTCTTT. V is TRBV20-1 and J is TRBJ1-1; a weak D match, TRBD1 (5 bases). The CDR3 loop spans 13 amino acids. Germline V gene data show CDR1 as DFQATT and CDR2 as SNEGSKA (reference sequence). The V gene lost 3 bases and the J gene lost 3 bases, with 11 bases spanning the gap.